These T cell receptor beta chains were read from a single sample in a study of OX40 agonist ivuxolimab in advanced cancers. Produced via immunoSEQ multiplex PCR; TCRdb's table is partial and in-frame only. The data contain some 58,000 clones, over 80% of them singletons. The sequences come from CD4+ or CD8+ T cells sorted from blood, collected in a trial of the OX40 agonist ivuxolimab. Receptor source: an adult with an advanced solid tumor such as melanoma, head and neck, liver or kidney cancer. Each CDR3 is given with its conserved first and last residue. The D gene is left open where the match is weak. Only part of the rows carry a size: once, few, many, or a class if the clone is expanded.

d_gene	v_gene	len	j_gene	abundance	CDR3aa	CDR3nt
NA	TRBV19	14	TRBJ2-2	NA	CASSLGAGTGELFF	TGTGCCAGTAGTCTGGGGGCGGGCACCGGGGAGCTGTTTTTT
TRBD1	TRBV30	14	TRBJ1-4	NA	CAWSPSGQGEKLFF	TGTGCCTGGAGTCCCTCAGGACAGGGGGAAAAACTGTTTTTT
NA	TRBV28	12	TRBJ2-7	NA	CASSIQSYEQYF	TGTGCCAGCAGTATACAGTCCTACGAGCAGTACTTC
NA	TRBV6-1	13	TRBJ1-2	NA	CASSEVWGRGYTF	TGTGCCAGCAGTGAGGTATGGGGTCGAGGCTACACCTTC
NA	TRBV7-9	12	TRBJ2-7	NA	CASSPLGVHSPF	TGTGCCAGCAGCCCCCTCGGGGTCCATAGCCCCTTC
TRBD1	TRBV5-4	17	TRBJ2-7	NA	CASSLAPSGTGVNEQYF	TGTGCCAGCAGCTTAGCCCCTTCCGGGACAGGGGTCAACGAGCAGTACTTC
TRBD1	TRBV27	14	TRBJ1-2	once	CASSPRRTGSGYTF	TGTGCCAGCAGTCCTAGGCGGACAGGGAGTGGCTACACCTTC
NA	TRBV29-1	12	TRBJ2-5	few	CSVSSRQETQYF	TGCAGCGTTTCGAGTAGGCAAGAGACCCAGTACTTC
NA	TRBV11-2	16	TRBJ2-1	NA	CASSRQVFGFYNEQFF	TGTGCCAGCAGCCGTCAGGTTTTCGGGTTTTACAATGAGCAGTTCTTC
NA	TRBV9	13	TRBJ2-3	NA	CASSLAAGDTQYF	TGTGCCAGCAGCCTTGCCGCCGGGGATACGCAGTATTTT
TRBD2	TRBV28	15	TRBJ2-1	NA	CASSQTSGVYNEQFF	TGTGCCAGCAGTCAGACTAGCGGGGTTTACAATGAGCAGTTCTTC
NA	TRBV7-2	15	TRBJ2-1	once	CASSLAGREINEQFF	TGTGCCAGCAGCTTAGCGGGTAGGGAGATCAATGAGCAGTTCTTC
NA	TRBV4-2	14	TRBJ2-7	NA	CASSQDRTIYEQYF	TGTGCCAGCAGCCAAGATCGGACTATCTACGAGCAGTACTTC
TRBD1	TRBV18	15	TRBJ1-2	NA	CASSPSAGEGAGYTF	TGTGCCAGCTCACCGTCCGCGGGTGAGGGGGCTGGCTACACCTTC
TRBD1	TRBV30	13	TRBJ2-2	NA	CAWTKTGPGELFF	TGTGCCTGGACCAAGACAGGGCCGGGGGAGCTGTTTTTT
NA	TRBV18	11	TRBJ2-7	NA	CASSLSYEQYF	TGTGCCAGCTCCCTGTCCTACGAGCAGTACTTC
TRBD1	TRBV29-1	12	TRBJ1-2	NA	CSIGGGDYGYTF	TGCAGCATTGGAGGGGGCGACTATGGCTACACCTTC
NA	TRBV28	15	TRBJ1-4	NA	CASSLFAAPNEKLFF	TGTGCCAGCAGTTTATTCGCAGCCCCTAATGAAAAACTGTTTTTT
TRBD1	TRBV19	16	TRBJ1-5	NA	CASSRRQGVGNQPQHF	TGTGCCAGTAGCCGGCGACAGGGAGTCGGCAATCAGCCCCAGCATTTT
TRBD1	TRBV28	17	TRBJ1-3	NA	CASRNTGGTYSGNTIYF	TGTGCCAGCAGGAATACAGGGGGCACCTACTCTGGAAACACCATATATTTT
NA	TRBV11-1	13	TRBJ2-3	NA	CASSLARRDTQYF	TGTGCCAGCAGCTTAGCTAGAAGAGATACGCAGTATTTT
NA	TRBV27	13	TRBJ1-2	NA	CASSLGQSYGYTF	TGTGCCAGCAGTTTAGGCCAGTCCTATGGCTACACCTTC
TRBD1	TRBV11-2	14	TRBJ2-7	NA	CASSLGTATYEQYF	TGTGCCAGCAGCCTCGGGACAGCAACCTACGAGCAGTACTTC
TRBD2	TRBV7-3	14	TRBJ2-1	NA	CASSLTGGRNEQFF	TGTGCCAGCAGCCTGACGGGAGGGAGGAATGAGCAGTTCTTC
NA	TRBV19	15	TRBJ1-2	NA	CASSGGGSMIGGYTF	TGTGCCAGTAGCGGGGGGGGCAGCATGATCGGTGGCTACACCTTC
NA	TRBV5-8	15	TRBJ2-2	NA	CASSLWQGNTGELFF	TGTGCCAGCAGCTTGTGGCAGGGGAACACCGGGGAGCTGTTTTTT
TRBD1	TRBV27	16	TRBJ2-5	NA	CASRSGRAGGWETQYF	TGTGCCAGCAGAAGTGGGAGAGCAGGGGGCTGGGAGACCCAGTACTTC
TRBD1	TRBV6-6	15	TRBJ2-7	NA	CASSDRDSTSYEQYF	TGTGCCAGCAGTGACCGGGACAGCACGTCCTACGAGCAGTACTTC
TRBD2	TRBV18	18	TRBJ2-1	NA	CASSPTPLGRGSYNEQFF	TGTGCCAGCTCACCTACACCACTCGGGAGGGGATCCTACAATGAGCAGTTCTTC
NA	TRBV9	15	TRBJ2-7	NA	CASSVAPEAPYEQYF	TGTGCCAGCAGCGTAGCCCCGGAGGCTCCCTACGAGCAGTACTTC
NA	TRBV28	13	TRBJ2-5	NA	CASSAGGGETQYF	TGTGCCAGTTCCGCCGGGGGTGGAGAGACCCAGTACTTC